The entry that follows covers one T cell receptor (beta chain) sequence. The CDR3 runs to 18 residues. The V gene's germline CDR1 is MGHDK and CDR2 SYGVNS. V shed 3 bases and J 0 bases; nucleotides not matched to a gene: 10. Libraries were prepared by immunoSEQ multiplex PCR; TCRdb keeps only in-frame clonotypes and omits some of them. The repertoire has around 300,000 clones, approximately 83% of them found once; the top ten carry roughly 1%. The data were obtained in a study of cytomegalovirus exposure and HLA in healthy donors. The chain is built from TRBV25-1 and TRBJ2-5; 10 nucleotides agree with TRBD2. This sequence was found in a young woman in good health and CMV-seronegative. Sequencing used PBMCs. Written as DNA, the CDR3 is TGTGCCAGCAGTGAGAGGACTAAGCGGGGGGGCTACCAAGAGACCCAGTACTTC. It specifies CASSERTKRGGYQETQYF.